This entry describes one T cell receptor (beta chain). What it binds is not known. This record comes from a study of healthy donors' naive CD4 and CD8 T cells. Study-wide context: TCR alpha primers covered all functional IMGT alpha gene variants.

TCR libraries were built from about 0.55 ug of total RNA by linear amplification. A single record per CDR3 protein comes from TCRdb applying MiXCR to the reads. Of 150,000 to 200,000 distinct CDR3 sequences listed, 65% to 75% are singletons. V was shortened by 7 bases and J by 1 base, with 7 bases between the two germline ends. In germline, CDR1 is GTSNPN, CDR2 SVGIG (reference sequence). The CDR3 loop spans 11 amino acids. Sorting defined naive CD4+ as CD4+CD8-CD45RO-CD45RA+ and naive CD8+ as CD8+CD4-CD45RA+CD27bright. The study's findings and limits: Positive CDR3 charge linked to CD4+ cells, negative to CD8+ cells.

The chain links TRBV30 to TRBJ1-1; D may be TRBD1 (5 bases). The receptor was isolated from a pool of human donors in good health; the sample pools cells from several healthy donors. The sample was naive CD4+ and CD8+ T cells sorted from blood, pooled from several donors. The DNA for the CDR3 is TGTGCCTATGACAGGAACACTGAAGCTTTCTTT. The encoded protein is CAYDRNTEAFF.